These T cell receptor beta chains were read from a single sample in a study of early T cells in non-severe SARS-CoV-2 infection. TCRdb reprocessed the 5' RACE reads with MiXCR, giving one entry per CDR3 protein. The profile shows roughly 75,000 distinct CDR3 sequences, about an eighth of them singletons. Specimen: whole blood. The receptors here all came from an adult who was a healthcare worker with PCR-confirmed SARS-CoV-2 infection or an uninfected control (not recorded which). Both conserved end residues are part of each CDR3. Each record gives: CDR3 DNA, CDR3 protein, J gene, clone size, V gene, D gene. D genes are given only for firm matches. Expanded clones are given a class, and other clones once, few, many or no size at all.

CDR3 DNA: TGTGCCAGCAGCCCTCTAGCGACAGGCGCCGGGGAGCTGTTTTTT
CDR3 protein: CASSPLATGAGELFF
J gene: TRBJ2-2
clone size: NA
V gene: TRBV2
D gene: NA

CDR3 DNA: TGTGCCAGCTCACCACCCCGAGTCAGGGGTGAGCAGTTCTTC
CDR3 protein: CASSPPRVRGEQFF
J gene: TRBJ2-1
clone size: many
V gene: TRBV18
D gene: NA

CDR3 DNA: TGCGCCAGCAGTGGCAAGGGGCACATAGATACGCAGTATTTT
CDR3 protein: CASSGKGHIDTQYF
J gene: TRBJ2-3
clone size: NA
V gene: TRBV10-1
D gene: NA

CDR3 DNA: TGTGCCAGCAGTTTAAGGGGTTTTGGGACTGAAGCTTTCTTT
CDR3 protein: CASSLRGFGTEAFF
J gene: TRBJ1-1
clone size: many
V gene: TRBV12-3/TRBV12-4
D gene: NA

CDR3 DNA: TGTGCCAGCATTCCGAACGTAAACTATGGCTACACCTTC
CDR3 protein: CASIPNVNYGYTF
J gene: TRBJ1-2
clone size: few
V gene: TRBV6-1
D gene: NA

CDR3 DNA: TGTGCCAGCAGCCAAGATAGGGGGGTGGGGCCCTACGAGCAGTACTTC
CDR3 protein: CASSQDRGVGPYEQYF
J gene: TRBJ2-7
clone size: few
V gene: TRBV4-2
D gene: NA

CDR3 DNA: TGCAGTGCTAGAGCCGACACCCGGGCCACTGAAGCTTTCTTT
CDR3 protein: CSARADTRATEAFF
J gene: TRBJ1-1
clone size: NA
V gene: TRBV20-1
D gene: NA

CDR3 DNA: TGTGCCAGCAGTGAGAGGGCCTACGAGCAGTACTTC
CDR3 protein: CASSERAYEQYF
J gene: TRBJ2-7
clone size: NA
V gene: TRBV2
D gene: NA

CDR3 DNA: TGTGCCAGCAGCCAAGTCGGGACAGTGACCTCCTACGAGCAGTACTTC
CDR3 protein: CASSQVGTVTSYEQYF
J gene: TRBJ2-7
clone size: few
V gene: TRBV14
D gene: TRBD1

CDR3 DNA: TGTGCCAGCAGCGTGAGACTAGATACGCAGTATTTT
CDR3 protein: CASSVRLDTQYF
J gene: TRBJ2-3
clone size: NA
V gene: TRBV9
D gene: NA

CDR3 DNA: TGCAGTGCCCAGGGGGCAGACTATGGCTACACCTTC
CDR3 protein: CSAQGADYGYTF
J gene: TRBJ1-2
clone size: many
V gene: TRBV29-1
D gene: TRBD1

CDR3 DNA: TGTGCCAGCAAACTCGGGACTAGCGAGGCGGCTGAGCAGTTCTTC
CDR3 protein: CASKLGTSEAAEQFF
J gene: TRBJ2-1
clone size: NA
V gene: TRBV28
D gene: TRBD2

CDR3 DNA: TGTGCCAGCAGTTTATCAACAGGGGGCCTATTTGGCTACACCTTC
CDR3 protein: CASSLSTGGLFGYTF
J gene: TRBJ1-2
clone size: few
V gene: TRBV27
D gene: TRBD1

CDR3 DNA: TGTGCCAGCAGTGGACAGACTTACAATGAGCAGTTCTTC
CDR3 protein: CASSGQTYNEQFF
J gene: TRBJ2-1
clone size: NA
V gene: TRBV28
D gene: NA

CDR3 DNA: TGTGCCACCAGTGATTTGGGGCCCACAGATACGCAGTATTTT
CDR3 protein: CATSDLGPTDTQYF
J gene: TRBJ2-3
clone size: once
V gene: TRBV24-1
D gene: NA

CDR3 DNA: TGTGCCACCAGCGGCGGAAGGACAGGGAAAGAGACCCAGTACTTC
CDR3 protein: CATSGGRTGKETQYF
J gene: TRBJ2-5
clone size: NA
V gene: TRBV15
D gene: TRBD1

CDR3 DNA: TGCAGCGTCGGACAGGGGGGCACTGAAGCTTTCTTT
CDR3 protein: CSVGQGGTEAFF
J gene: TRBJ1-1
clone size: many
V gene: TRBV29-1
D gene: TRBD1

CDR3 DNA: TGTGCCACCAGTGATTCCTCAGGGGGCTGGTACAATGAGCAGTTCTTC
CDR3 protein: CATSDSSGGWYNEQFF
J gene: TRBJ2-1
clone size: few
V gene: TRBV24-1
D gene: TRBD1

CDR3 DNA: TGCAGCGGGGGTCCGGGCTCCTACGAGCAGTACTTC
CDR3 protein: CSGGPGSYEQYF
J gene: TRBJ2-7
clone size: few
V gene: TRBV29-1
D gene: NA

CDR3 DNA: TGCAGCGTTAACCGGCCTCGAGAAGCTTTCTTT
CDR3 protein: CSVNRPREAFF
J gene: TRBJ1-1
clone size: few
V gene: TRBV29-1
D gene: NA

CDR3 DNA: TGTGCCAGCTCACCCAGACAGGGACCCTACGAGCAGTACTTC
CDR3 protein: CASSPRQGPYEQYF
J gene: TRBJ2-7
clone size: few
V gene: TRBV18
D gene: TRBD1

CDR3 DNA: TGTGCCAGCACAAGTGGTGCGGGAGGTCAGCCCCAGCATTTT
CDR3 protein: CASTSGAGGQPQHF
J gene: TRBJ1-5
clone size: NA
V gene: TRBV7-9
D gene: NA

CDR3 DNA: TGTGCCAGCAGGGGGACAGGGGGCAATAATTCACCCCTCCACTTT
CDR3 protein: CASRGTGGNNSPLHF
J gene: TRBJ1-6
clone size: many
V gene: TRBV6-6
D gene: TRBD1

CDR3 DNA: TGCAGCGTTGAACCCTTGTCCCAGTACGAGCAGTACTTC
CDR3 protein: CSVEPLSQYEQYF
J gene: TRBJ2-7
clone size: few
V gene: TRBV29-1
D gene: NA

CDR3 DNA: TGTGCCAGCATGGGGGAGGGTAATTCACCCCTCCACTTT
CDR3 protein: CASMGEGNSPLHF
J gene: TRBJ1-6
clone size: many
V gene: TRBV5-5
D gene: NA

CDR3 DNA: TGTGCCAGCAGCTCTTCACAGGGGTGGGGTGAAAAACTGTTTTTT
CDR3 protein: CASSSSQGWGEKLFF
J gene: TRBJ1-4
clone size: NA
V gene: TRBV11-2
D gene: TRBD1

CDR3 DNA: TGTGCCAGCAGCTCGGGACTGTCCTCTGAAAACACCATATATTTT
CDR3 protein: CASSSGLSSENTIYF
J gene: TRBJ1-3
clone size: many
V gene: TRBV7-3
D gene: NA

CDR3 DNA: TGTGTCAGCAGTGAAGGGCCCAACACTGAAGCTTTCTTT
CDR3 protein: CVSSEGPNTEAFF
J gene: TRBJ1-1
clone size: NA
V gene: TRBV2
D gene: NA

CDR3 DNA: TGTGCCAGCAGTGTGGACAGGGGAGACTCCTACGAGCAGTACTTC
CDR3 protein: CASSVDRGDSYEQYF
J gene: TRBJ2-7
clone size: NA
V gene: TRBV25-1
D gene: TRBD1

CDR3 DNA: TGTGCCAGCAGCTTAGAGGGGGACAGGCCCAACAATGAGCAGTTCTTC
CDR3 protein: CASSLEGDRPNNEQFF
J gene: TRBJ2-1
clone size: few
V gene: TRBV7-8
D gene: TRBD1

CDR3 DNA: TGTGCCAGCAGCCCGCTGGGACTAGCGGCAAGCTCCTACGAGCAGTACTTC
CDR3 protein: CASSPLGLAASSYEQYF
J gene: TRBJ2-7
clone size: many
V gene: TRBV7-2
D gene: TRBD2

CDR3 DNA: TGTGCCAGCAGTGTGTCGGAGCCCTACGAGCAGTACTTC
CDR3 protein: CASSVSEPYEQYF
J gene: TRBJ2-7
clone size: few
V gene: TRBV6-1
D gene: NA

CDR3 DNA: TGCGCCAGCAGCCAAGGGACAGGGACGAACACTGAAGCTTTCTTT
CDR3 protein: CASSQGTGTNTEAFF
J gene: TRBJ1-1
clone size: NA
V gene: TRBV4-1
D gene: TRBD1

CDR3 DNA: TGTGCCAGCACCCCAAGGGCGGGAAATAGCGAGCAGTTCTTC
CDR3 protein: CASTPRAGNSEQFF
J gene: TRBJ2-1
clone size: NA
V gene: TRBV3-1
D gene: NA

CDR3 DNA: TGCAGTGGAAGTCGGCTAGCGGGAGACGGGGGCGGGGAGCTGTTTTTT
CDR3 protein: CSGSRLAGDGGGELFF
J gene: TRBJ2-2
clone size: NA
V gene: TRBV20-1
D gene: TRBD2

CDR3 DNA: TGTGCCTGGAGTCCGGGGCGGGGCTCGGATACGCAGTATTTT
CDR3 protein: CAWSPGRGSDTQYF
J gene: TRBJ2-3
clone size: few
V gene: TRBV30
D gene: NA

CDR3 DNA: TGTGCCAGCAGCGAAGACAGGAGGCCCTACGAGCAGTACTTC
CDR3 protein: CASSEDRRPYEQYF
J gene: TRBJ2-7
clone size: few
V gene: TRBV21-1
D gene: NA

CDR3 DNA: TGCAGTGCTAGAGACTACAGGTCCAATCAGCCCCAGCATTTT
CDR3 protein: CSARDYRSNQPQHF
J gene: TRBJ1-5
clone size: NA
V gene: TRBV20-1
D gene: NA

CDR3 DNA: TGTGCCAGCAGCACCGGAGCCCCCTTCAATCAGCCCCAGCATTTT
CDR3 protein: CASSTGAPFNQPQHF
J gene: TRBJ1-5
clone size: many
V gene: TRBV11-2
D gene: NA

CDR3 DNA: TGCGCCAGCAGCTTGGGGCAGGGTTATGAGCAGTTCTTC
CDR3 protein: CASSLGQGYEQFF
J gene: TRBJ2-1
clone size: few
V gene: TRBV5-1
D gene: NA

CDR3 DNA: TGCAGTGCTCCATCCCCCGGGACAGGGGACGAGCAGTACTTC
CDR3 protein: CSAPSPGTGDEQYF
J gene: TRBJ2-7
clone size: many
V gene: TRBV20-1
D gene: TRBD1

CDR3 DNA: TGTGCCAGCAGCCGATTTGGAGCGGCGGGAGGGCAAGAGACCCAGTACTTC
CDR3 protein: CASSRFGAAGGQETQYF
J gene: TRBJ2-5
clone size: many
V gene: TRBV7-2
D gene: TRBD2

CDR3 DNA: TGTGCCAGCAGTGTCCGGGCCCCAGATACGCAGTATTTT
CDR3 protein: CASSVRAPDTQYF
J gene: TRBJ2-3
clone size: NA
V gene: TRBV2
D gene: NA

CDR3 DNA: TGTGCCAGCAGCGTTAGCGGGAGGGCCGACGAGCAGTACTTC
CDR3 protein: CASSVSGRADEQYF
J gene: TRBJ2-7
clone size: few
V gene: TRBV9
D gene: TRBD2

CDR3 DNA: TGTGCCAGCTCACCGTTTGGGGACAGTCTTCTGCCCCAGCATTTT
CDR3 protein: CASSPFGDSLLPQHF
J gene: TRBJ1-5
clone size: few
V gene: TRBV18
D gene: TRBD1

CDR3 DNA: TGCAGCGGAGGACAGGGACTTACCGGGGAGCTGTTTTTT
CDR3 protein: CSGGQGLTGELFF
J gene: TRBJ2-2
clone size: NA
V gene: TRBV29-1
D gene: TRBD1

CDR3 DNA: TGCAGTGCTAGCCGGGGGAAGAGCGGCTACACCTTC
CDR3 protein: CSASRGKSGYTF
J gene: TRBJ1-2
clone size: many
V gene: TRBV20-1
D gene: NA

CDR3 DNA: TGTGCCAGCAGTGAATCACTAGACGGGGGCAATGAGCAGTTCTTC
CDR3 protein: CASSESLDGGNEQFF
J gene: TRBJ2-1
clone size: many
V gene: TRBV6-4
D gene: NA

CDR3 DNA: TGTGCCTTCCGACAGGGGGTAAACCAGCCCCAGCATTTT
CDR3 protein: CAFRQGVNQPQHF
J gene: TRBJ1-5
clone size: many
V gene: TRBV30
D gene: TRBD1

CDR3 DNA: TGTGCCAGCAGCCCTCCGGACGGGGGACAGGGTAGGACCGGGGAGCTGTTTTTT
CDR3 protein: CASSPPDGGQGRTGELFF
J gene: TRBJ2-2
clone size: NA
V gene: TRBV28
D gene: TRBD1

CDR3 DNA: TGTGCCAGCAGCTTAGAAGCGGGCGCACACAATGAGCAGTTCTTC
CDR3 protein: CASSLEAGAHNEQFF
J gene: TRBJ2-1
clone size: NA
V gene: TRBV7-2
D gene: NA

CDR3 DNA: TGTGCCAGCTCACCGGGGAAGAACAGGGGATCTTCACCCCTCCACTTT
CDR3 protein: CASSPGKNRGSSPLHF
J gene: TRBJ1-6
clone size: many
V gene: TRBV18
D gene: TRBD1

CDR3 DNA: TGTGCCAGCAGCTCCACGGTACCCTCTAATGGCTACACCTTC
CDR3 protein: CASSSTVPSNGYTF
J gene: TRBJ1-2
clone size: few
V gene: TRBV9
D gene: NA

CDR3 DNA: TGTGCCAGCAGCAAGGGACAGCCAAAAGAGACCCAGTACTTC
CDR3 protein: CASSKGQPKETQYF
J gene: TRBJ2-5
clone size: NA
V gene: TRBV2
D gene: TRBD1

CDR3 DNA: TGTGCCAGCAGCTGGGTAACAAGTAGATCTGGAAACACCATATATTTT
CDR3 protein: CASSWVTSRSGNTIYF
J gene: TRBJ1-3
clone size: NA
V gene: TRBV5-8
D gene: NA

CDR3 DNA: TGTGCCAGCAGCTCTCAGGGAGGGTACACTGAAGCTTTCTTT
CDR3 protein: CASSSQGGYTEAFF
J gene: TRBJ1-1
clone size: NA
V gene: TRBV7-3
D gene: NA

CDR3 DNA: TGTGCCAGCAGTTTAGCCGGGGGGGGCTCCTACAATGAGCAGTTCTTC
CDR3 protein: CASSLAGGGSYNEQFF
J gene: TRBJ2-1
clone size: few
V gene: TRBV12-3/TRBV12-4
D gene: TRBD2

CDR3 DNA: TGCGCCAGCAGGCCTGACACCGCCGGGGAGCAGTACTTC
CDR3 protein: CASRPDTAGEQYF
J gene: TRBJ2-7
clone size: NA
V gene: TRBV5-1
D gene: NA

CDR3 DNA: TGTGCCATCAGTGAGGGACTAGCGGGAAGCACAGATACGCAGTATTTT
CDR3 protein: CAISEGLAGSTDTQYF
J gene: TRBJ2-3
clone size: many
V gene: TRBV10-3
D gene: TRBD2